This T cell receptor beta chain appears in the sequencing data of a study of T cells in Graves' hyperthyroidism and ophthalmopathy. Points from the study as a whole: Most thyroid clonotypes with frequency above 0.001 were detected in blood.

Amplification targeted TCR beta CDR3 regions from RNA transcripts. In the first-round RT-PCR of the TCR CDR3, the HTBI primer set was used. TCRdb re-called the multiplex PCR reads with MiXCR, one entry per CDR3 protein. The table includes fewer than 450,000 distinct CDR3 sequences, approximately 17% detected once. There are a few counts of this clonotype. What it binds is unknown. The germline V gene has CDR1 SEHNR and CDR2 FQNEAQ (reference sequence). The CDR3 extends over 13 amino acids. V shed 1 base and J shed 10 bases, with 11 bases lying between them. The sequence was collected from a woman in her thirties with Graves' hyperthyroidism that later progressed to Graves' ophthalmopathy. The sample comprised blood. The rearrangement joins TRBV7-9 to TRBJ2-1; D call uncertain. CDR3 coding DNA: TGTGCCAGCAGCTTAGGTAGGGTATGGGAGCAGTTCTTC. Protein sequence: CASSLGRVWEQFF.